A selection of T cell receptor beta chains follows, all from one sample in a study of CD8 T cells in ankylosing spondylitis. TCRdb re-analysed the 5' RACE reads in MiXCR, keeping a single row per CDR3 protein. Among some 250,000 distinct CDR3 sequences listed, about 24% were seen once. What was sequenced was blood, either unsorted or a sorted T cell fraction (not recorded which). All receptors derive from a male donor with ankylosing spondylitis or in good health (not recorded which). The CDR3 runs from the conserved cysteine through the conserved F or W. A D gene is named only where the DNA matches it firmly. Some rows have no size entry. The others give once, few or many, or a class for an expanded clone.

>TRBJ2-5|TRBV20-1|-|many
CSARDGGTVTTETQYF
TGCAGTGCTAGAGATGGAGGGACAGTAACTACGGAGACCCAGTACTTC
>TRBJ2-1|TRBV7-9|-|few
CASSLMAGDKHNEQFF
TGTGCCAGCAGCTTGATGGCAGGTGATAAACACAATGAGCAGTTCTTC
>TRBJ2-7|TRBV20-1|TRBD1|few
CSAPPGTAYEQYF
TGCAGTGCTCCTCCCGGGACAGCCTACGAGCAGTACTTC
>TRBJ2-1|TRBV20-1|-|many
CSAGGARGSNEQFF
TGCAGTGCAGGTGGGGCAAGGGGGTCCAATGAGCAGTTCTTC
>TRBJ2-5|TRBV20-1|-|-
CSAGGLAQETQYF
TGCAGTGCTGGCGGCCTAGCTCAGGAGACCCAGTACTTC
>TRBJ2-1|TRBV7-2|-|many
CASSSYLEEQFF
TGTGCCAGCAGCTCGTACCTAGAGGAGCAGTTCTTC
>TRBJ2-4|TRBV3-1|-|-
CASSRPGNIQYF
TGTGCCAGCAGCCGACCGGGAAACATTCAGTACTTC
>TRBJ2-1|TRBV10-3|TRBD2|-
CAISFTTLTSGGYNEQFF
TGTGCCATCAGCTTCACAACCTTAACTAGCGGGGGCTACAATGAGCAGTTCTTC
>TRBJ2-1|TRBV5-1|TRBD1|-
CASSTARQGARYNEQFF
TGCGCCAGCAGCACGGCTCGACAGGGGGCAAGGTACAATGAGCAGTTCTTC
>TRBJ1-1|TRBV20-1|TRBD1|few
CSAVPDRRNTEAFF
TGCAGTGCTGTACCGGACAGGCGTAACACTGAAGCTTTCTTT
>TRBJ2-7|TRBV20-1|TRBD1|-
CSARESRGRLEQYF
TGCAGTGCTAGAGAATCGAGGGGGCGACTGGAGCAGTACTTC
>TRBJ2-1|TRBV20-1|-|many
CSARVGGLNEQFF
TGCAGTGCTAGAGTCGGGGGCCTGAATGAGCAGTTCTTC
>TRBJ1-1|TRBV10-3|-|few
CATTSGNTEAFF
TGTGCCACCACATCAGGGAACACTGAAGCTTTCTTT
>TRBJ1-1|TRBV3-1|TRBD1|few
CASSQGDRGGIF
TGTGCCAGCAGCCAGGGTGACAGGGGTGGAATCTTT
>TRBJ2-5|TRBV30|-|-
CAWSAPGLETQYF
TGTGCCTGGAGTGCACCCGGATTAGAGACCCAGTACTTC
>TRBJ2-3|TRBV20-1|TRBD1|few
CSARAGTGGTDTQYF
TGCAGTGCTAGGGCCGGGACAGGGGGCACAGATACGCAGTATTTT